This T cell receptor (beta chain) came from a study of cytomegalovirus exposure and HLA in healthy donors. Donors counted as nominally healthy when sampled, yet unrecorded immune exposures were likely. Germline V gene sequence: CDR1 SGHTS, CDR2 YDEGEE. This CDR3 has 14 residues. V gave up 6 bases and J gave up 5 bases; unmatched junction bases: 7. PCR employed 60 Vbeta and 13 Jbeta primers. As originally analysed: Per a later analysis, the number of unique TCR beta chains was about 80 million, of which 9 million to 12 million were shared. Measured with immunoSEQ multiplex PCR; TCRdb has only the in-frame clones, and not every one. The DNA gave D and trimming, while V, J and clone size come from that table. The table records about 98,000 clones, less than 85% of them present only once.

The sequencing sample was made of PBMCs. The V call is TRBV5-8, the J call TRBJ1-4; 7 positions match TRBD1. The receptor was derived from a male donor in good health and CMV-seronegative. CDR3 in DNA: TGTGCCAGCATCGGCAGGGGGGAAAATGAAAAACTGTTTTTT. This sequence encodes CASIGRGENEKLFF.